This T cell receptor (beta chain) comes out of a study of cytomegalovirus exposure and HLA in healthy donors. V shed 3 bases, J shed 6 bases, and the junction held 11 bases outside the gene matches. The CDR3 runs to 17 residues. Germline V lookup: CDR1 LGHNA, CDR2 YSLEER. The PCR had 60 Vbeta and 13 Jbeta primers. The repertoire was sequenced with immunoSEQ multiplex PCR; TCRdb's copy has only in-frame clones and lacks some. This table holds some 150,000 clones, 80% to 90% found once. Notes on this clone: Its cognate antigen is unknown.

Study results and limitations: Serostatus for CMV was the only available immune exposure information.

Sequencing was done on a sample of PBMCs. This TCR derives from a woman younger than 35 in good health and CMV-seropositive. V gene TRBV4-3 combines with J gene TRBJ2-3, with 11 bases identical to TRBD2. The CDR3 nucleotides read TGCGCCAGCAGCCAGCGACGTCTAGCGGGGGGCGGGGATACGCAGTATTTT. Translated, it gives CASSQRRLAGGGDTQYF.